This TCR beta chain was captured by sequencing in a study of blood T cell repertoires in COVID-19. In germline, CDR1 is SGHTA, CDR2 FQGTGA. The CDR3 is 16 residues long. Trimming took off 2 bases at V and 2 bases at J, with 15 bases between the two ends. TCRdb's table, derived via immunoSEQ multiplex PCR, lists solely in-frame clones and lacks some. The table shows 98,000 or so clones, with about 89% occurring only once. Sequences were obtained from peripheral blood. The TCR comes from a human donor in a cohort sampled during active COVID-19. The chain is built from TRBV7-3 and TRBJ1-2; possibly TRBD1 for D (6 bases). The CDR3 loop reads CASSLVGYGGNYGYTF. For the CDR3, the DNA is TGTGCCAGCAGCTTAGTTGGGTATGGGGGCAACTATGGCTACACCTTC.